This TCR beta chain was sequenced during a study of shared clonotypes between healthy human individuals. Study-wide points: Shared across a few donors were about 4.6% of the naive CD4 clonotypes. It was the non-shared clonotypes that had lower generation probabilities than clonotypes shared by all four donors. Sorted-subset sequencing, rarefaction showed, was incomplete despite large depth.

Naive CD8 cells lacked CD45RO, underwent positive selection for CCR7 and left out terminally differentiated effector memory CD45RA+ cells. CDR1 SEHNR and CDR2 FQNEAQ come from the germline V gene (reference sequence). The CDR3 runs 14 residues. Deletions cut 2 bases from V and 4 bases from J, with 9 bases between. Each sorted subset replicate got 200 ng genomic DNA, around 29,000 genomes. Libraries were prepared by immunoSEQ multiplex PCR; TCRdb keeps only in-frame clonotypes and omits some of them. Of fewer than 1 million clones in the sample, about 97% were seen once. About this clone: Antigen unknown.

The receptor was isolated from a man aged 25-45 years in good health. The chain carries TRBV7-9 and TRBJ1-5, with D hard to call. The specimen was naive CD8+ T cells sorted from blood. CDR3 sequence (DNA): TGTGCCAGCAGCTTAATGGGGTGGAATCAGCCCCAGCATTTT. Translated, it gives CASSLMGWNQPQHF.